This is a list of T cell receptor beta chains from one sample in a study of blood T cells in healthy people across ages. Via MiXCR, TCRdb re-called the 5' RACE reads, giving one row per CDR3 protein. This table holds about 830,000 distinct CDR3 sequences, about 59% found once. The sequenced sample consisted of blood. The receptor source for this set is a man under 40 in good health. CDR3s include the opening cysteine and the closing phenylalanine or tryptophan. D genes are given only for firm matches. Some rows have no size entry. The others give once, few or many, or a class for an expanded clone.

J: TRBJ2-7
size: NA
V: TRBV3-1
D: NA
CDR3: CASSQGSASSYEQYF
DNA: TGTGCCAGCAGCCAAGGATCTGCGAGCTCCTACGAGCAGTACTTC

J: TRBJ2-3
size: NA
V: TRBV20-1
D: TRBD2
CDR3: CSAGGPGNSGRRYAYF
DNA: TGCAGTGCTGGGGGCCCCGGTAATAGCGGGAGGAGATACGCGTATTTT

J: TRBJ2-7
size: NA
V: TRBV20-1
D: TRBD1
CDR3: CSGGQVYEQYF
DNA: TGCAGTGGCGGACAGGTCTACGAGCAGTACTTC

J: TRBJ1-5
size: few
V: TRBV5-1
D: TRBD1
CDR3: CASSLAGQGGQPQHF
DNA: TGCGCCAGCAGCTTGGCGGGACAGGGGGGCCAACCCCAGCATTTT

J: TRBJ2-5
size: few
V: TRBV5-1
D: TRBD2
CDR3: CASSLAPSGGGETQYF
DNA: TGCGCCAGCAGCTTGGCCCCTAGCGGGGGAGGAGAGACCCAGTACTTC

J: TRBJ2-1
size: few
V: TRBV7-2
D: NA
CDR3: CASSQRGEKNYNEQFF
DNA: TGTGCCAGCAGCCAAAGGGGGGAAAAAAACTACAATGAGCAGTTCTTC

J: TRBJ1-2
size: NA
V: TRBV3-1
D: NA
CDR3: CASSYPGRSAYGYTF
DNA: TGTGCCAGCAGCTACCCCGGCCGGAGCGCTTATGGCTACACCTTC

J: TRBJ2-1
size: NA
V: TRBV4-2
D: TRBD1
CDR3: CASSQGSPGGGETQFF
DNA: TGTGCCAGCAGCCAAGGATCGCCAGGGGGTGGGGAGACCCAGTTCTTC

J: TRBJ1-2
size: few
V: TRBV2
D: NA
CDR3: CAANPSSNYGYTF
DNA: TGTGCCGCTAATCCCAGTTCTAACTATGGCTACACCTTC

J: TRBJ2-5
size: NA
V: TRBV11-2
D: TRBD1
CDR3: CASSLGLGQGRGETQYF
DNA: TGTGCCAGCAGCTTGGGGCTAGGACAGGGGCGAGGAGAGACCCAGTACTTC

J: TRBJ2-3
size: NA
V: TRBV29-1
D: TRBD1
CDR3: CSGITGGASTDTQYF
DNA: TGCAGCGGGATAACAGGGGGTGCTAGCACAGATACGCAGTATTTT

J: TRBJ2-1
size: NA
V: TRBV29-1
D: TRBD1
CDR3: CSVLKGQHYNEQFF
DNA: TGCAGCGTATTGAAGGGACAGCACTACAATGAGCAGTTCTTC

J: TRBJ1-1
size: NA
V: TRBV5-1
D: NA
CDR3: CASSANPPNTEAFF
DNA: TGCGCCAGCAGCGCCAACCCCCCGAACACTGAAGCTTTCTTT

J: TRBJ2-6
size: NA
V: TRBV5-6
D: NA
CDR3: CASTPRTDSSGANVLTF
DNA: TGTGCCAGCACCCCTCGGACAGACAGCTCTGGGGCCAACGTCCTGACTTTC

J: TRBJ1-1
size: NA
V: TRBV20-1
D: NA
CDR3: CSARDTVGAKNTEAFF
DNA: TGCAGTGCTAGAGATACCGTGGGGGCGAAGAACACTGAAGCTTTCTTT

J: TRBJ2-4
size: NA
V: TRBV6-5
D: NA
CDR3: CASSYAPESKNIQYF
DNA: TGTGCCAGCAGTTACGCGCCGGAATCCAAAAACATTCAGTACTTC

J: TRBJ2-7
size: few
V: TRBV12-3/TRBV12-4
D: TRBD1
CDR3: CASSTGGRLYEQYF
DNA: TGTGCCAGCAGCACAGGGGGCAGGCTCTACGAGCAGTACTTC

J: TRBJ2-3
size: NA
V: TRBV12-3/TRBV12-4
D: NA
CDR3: CASSSGEGRTDTQYF
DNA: TGTGCCAGCAGTTCGGGCGAGGGGCGAACAGATACGCAGTATTTT

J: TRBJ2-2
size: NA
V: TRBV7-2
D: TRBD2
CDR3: CASSFSGADTGELFF
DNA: TGTGCCAGCAGCTTTAGCGGGGCTGACACCGGGGAGCTGTTTTTT

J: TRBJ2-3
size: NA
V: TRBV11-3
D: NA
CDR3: CASSLDGAVADTQYF
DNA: TGTGCCAGCAGCTTAGATGGTGCGGTAGCAGATACGCAGTATTTT

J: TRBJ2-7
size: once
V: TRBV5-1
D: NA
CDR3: CASSSTHPMYEQYF
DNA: TGCGCCAGCAGCTCGACCCACCCCATGTACGAGCAGTACTTC

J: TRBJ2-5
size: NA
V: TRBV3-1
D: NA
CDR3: CASSQEGQAKTQYF
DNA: TGTGCCAGCAGCCAAGAAGGGCAGGCAAAGACCCAGTACTTC

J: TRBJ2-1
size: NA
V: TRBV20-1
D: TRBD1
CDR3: CSARRTGINEQFF
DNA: TGCAGTGCTAGACGGACAGGGATAAATGAGCAGTTCTTC

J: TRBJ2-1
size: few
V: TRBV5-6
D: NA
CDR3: CASSLEGGPSEQFF
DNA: TGTGCCAGCAGCTTGGAGGGGGGGCCCAGTGAGCAGTTCTTC

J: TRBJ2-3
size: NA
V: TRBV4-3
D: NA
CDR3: CASSQEHRGPDTQYF
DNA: TGCGCCAGCAGCCAAGAGCACAGAGGCCCAGATACGCAGTATTTT

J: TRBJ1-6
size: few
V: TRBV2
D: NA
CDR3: CASERVGTTDSPLHF
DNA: TGTGCCAGCGAGAGGGTCGGGACTACTGATTCACCCCTCCACTTT

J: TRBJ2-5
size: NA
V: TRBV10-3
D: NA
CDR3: CAISESKGDETQYF
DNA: TGTGCCATCAGTGAGTCCAAGGGGGATGAGACCCAGTACTTC

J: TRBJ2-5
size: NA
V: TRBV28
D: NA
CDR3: CANSGTPQETQYF
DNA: TGTGCCAACTCCGGGACACCACAAGAGACCCAGTACTTC

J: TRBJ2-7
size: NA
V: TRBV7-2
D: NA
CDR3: CASSRAQGAYEQYF
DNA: TGTGCCAGCAGCCGGGCCCAAGGGGCCTACGAGCAGTACTTC

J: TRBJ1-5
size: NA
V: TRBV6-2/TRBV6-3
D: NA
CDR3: CASSTSGEGGQPQHF
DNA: TGTGCCAGCAGTACCTCTGGAGAGGGAGGTCAGCCCCAGCATTTT

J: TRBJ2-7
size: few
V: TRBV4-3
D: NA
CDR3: CASSQAFGTSYEQYF
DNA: TGCGCCAGCAGCCAAGCGTTTGGGACCAGTTACGAGCAGTACTTC

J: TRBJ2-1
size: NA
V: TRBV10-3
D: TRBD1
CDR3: CATGSWDRAIDEQFF
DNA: TGTGCCACAGGGTCTTGGGACAGGGCTATAGATGAGCAGTTCTTC

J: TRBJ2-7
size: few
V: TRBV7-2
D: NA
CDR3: CASNSNQSPASSGNEQYF
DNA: TGTGCCAGCAACTCCAACCAGTCACCCGCTTCATCAGGGAACGAGCAGTACTTC

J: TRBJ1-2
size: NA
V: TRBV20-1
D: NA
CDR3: CSAGSSNYGYTF
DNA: TGCAGTGCCGGCAGCTCTAACTATGGCTACACCTTC

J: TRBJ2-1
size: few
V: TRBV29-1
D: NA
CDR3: CSVEMKTVIYNEQFF
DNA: TGCAGCGTTGAAATGAAAACAGTTATCTACAATGAGCAGTTCTTC

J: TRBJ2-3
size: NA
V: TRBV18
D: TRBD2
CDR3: CASSRNAPSGVTDTQYF
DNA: TGTGCCAGCTCACGCAACGCCCCTAGCGGGGTCACAGATACGCAGTATTTT

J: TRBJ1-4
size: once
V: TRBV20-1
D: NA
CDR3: CSARDLGETNEKLFF
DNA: TGCAGTGCTAGAGATTTAGGGGAAACTAATGAAAAACTGTTTTTT

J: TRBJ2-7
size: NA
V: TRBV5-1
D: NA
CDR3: CASSLPTGLDEQYF
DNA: TGCGCCAGCAGCCTCCCTACAGGGTTGGACGAGCAGTACTTC

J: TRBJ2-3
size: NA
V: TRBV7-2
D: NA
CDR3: CASSFGPERNTQYF
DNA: TGTGCCAGCAGCTTCGGGCCGGAAAGAAATACGCAGTATTTT

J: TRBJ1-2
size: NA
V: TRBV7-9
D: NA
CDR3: CASSLTTGTAYGYTF
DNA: TGTGCCAGCAGCTTAACTACCGGGACCGCATATGGCTACACCTTC

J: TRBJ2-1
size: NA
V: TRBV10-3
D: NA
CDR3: CAISEKGGTNYNEQFF
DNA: TGTGCCATCAGTGAGAAGGGCGGGACAAATTACAATGAGCAGTTCTTC

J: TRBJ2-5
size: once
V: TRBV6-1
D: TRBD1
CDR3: CASSEYRGLETQYF
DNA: TGTGCCAGCAGTGAATACAGGGGGCTAGAGACCCAGTACTTC

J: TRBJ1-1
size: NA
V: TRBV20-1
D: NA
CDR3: CSARSGGRGLAFF
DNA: TGCAGTGCTAGATCCGGGGGGCGCGGGCTAGCTTTCTTT

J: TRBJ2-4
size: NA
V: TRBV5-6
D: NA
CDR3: CASSPRVFGWDIQYF
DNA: TGTGCCAGCAGCCCCAGGGTTTTTGGTTGGGACATTCAGTACTTC

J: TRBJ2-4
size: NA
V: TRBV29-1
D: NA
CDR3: CSVPRGGGGKNIQYF
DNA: TGCAGCGTCCCCCGGGGAGGCGGAGGCAAAAACATTCAGTACTTC

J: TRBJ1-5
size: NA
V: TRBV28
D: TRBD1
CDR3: CASSSSGQGVSNQPQHF
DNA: TGTGCCAGCAGTTCTTCAGGACAGGGAGTGAGCAATCAGCCCCAGCATTTT

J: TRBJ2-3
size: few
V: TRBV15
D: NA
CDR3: CATSKRRDTQYF
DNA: TGTGCCACCAGCAAGAGGCGGGATACGCAGTATTTT

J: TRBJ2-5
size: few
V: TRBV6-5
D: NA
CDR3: CASSSPREQETQYF
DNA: TGTGCCAGCAGTTCCCCCCGGGAGCAAGAGACCCAGTACTTC

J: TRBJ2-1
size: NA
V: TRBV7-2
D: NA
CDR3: CASSLAASVMYNEQFF
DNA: TGTGCCAGCAGCTTAGCTGCTAGCGTAATGTACAATGAGCAGTTCTTC

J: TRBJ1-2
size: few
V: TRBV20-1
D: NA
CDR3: CSVEGGDGVANYGYTF
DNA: TGCAGTGTGGAGGGAGGGGACGGGGTGGCTAACTATGGCTACACCTTC

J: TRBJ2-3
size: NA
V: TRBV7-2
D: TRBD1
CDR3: CASSTGVTQYF
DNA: TGTGCCAGCAGCACAGGGGTCACGCAGTATTTT

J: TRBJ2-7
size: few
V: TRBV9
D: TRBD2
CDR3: CASSVGSGLSYEQYF
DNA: TGTGCCAGCAGCGTAGGTAGCGGGCTCTCCTACGAGCAGTACTTC

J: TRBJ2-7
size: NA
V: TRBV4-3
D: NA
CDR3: CASSQDSRVKEQYF
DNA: TGCGCCAGCAGCCAAGATAGTCGGGTTAAGGAGCAGTACTTC

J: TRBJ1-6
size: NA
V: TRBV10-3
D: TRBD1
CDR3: CAISATGVNSPLHF
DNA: TGTGCCATCAGTGCCACAGGGGTGAATTCACCCCTCCACTTT